The 26 T cell receptor beta chains presented below share a single source sample, sequenced in a study of a mutant IDH1 vaccine in newly diagnosed glioma. These receptors are not linked to any known antigen. Time point in this sample: week 5, during vaccination. In the vaccine, a single dose held 300 ug of the mutant IDH1 20-mer peptide, along with topical imiquimod. Some clones are missing from TCRdb's copy, which holds only in-frame ones; the method was immunoSEQ multiplex PCR. The table records nearly 55,000 clones, about 80% of them present only once. This material consisted of PBMCs, taken from a glioma patient whose treatment included an IDH1 peptide vaccine. Receptors were obtained from a man aged 25-45 years with glioma.

The chain employs TRBV9 and TRBJ1-4; D is unresolved. V lost 0 bases, J lost 4 bases, and 13 bases lay in between. Germline lookup yields CDR1 SGDLS and CDR2 YYNGEE. This CDR3 spans 16 amino acids. The chain's CDR3 is CASSVGSVGGNEKLFF. The CDR3 DNA is TGTGCCAGCAGCGTAGGGTCCGTCGGTGGTAATGAAAAACTGTTTTTT.

J is TRBJ2-3 and V is TRBV19, with D unresolved. Germline CDR1 LNHDA, CDR2 SQIVND (reference sequence). V gave up 7 bases and J gave up 2 bases, with 13 bases separating them. CDR3 length: 14 amino acids. The CDR3 DNA reads as TGTGCCAGTACCCTCGGCAGATTCACAGATACGCAGTATTTT. Protein sequence: CASTLGRFTDTQYF.

The chain recombines TRBV7-9 with TRBJ1-4, with D maybe TRBD1 (5 bases). Trimming cost V 5 bases and J 0 bases, with 22 bases left between them. The CDR3 totals 19 residues. Germline V gene sequence: CDR1 SEHNR, CDR2 FQNEAQ (reference sequence). CDR3 in DNA: TGTGCCAGCAGCGCACGTGGCGGGGCGACGGGTGCAACTAATGAAAAACTGTTTTTT. This sequence encodes CASSARGGATGATNEKLFF.

This clone occurred once. The chain is built from TRBV7-8 and TRBJ2-7, with 8 positions matching TRBD1. Germline assignment: CDR1 SGHVS and CDR2 FQNEAQ. Unmatched junction bases numbered 14, after V lost 4 bases and J lost 3 bases. The CDR3 runs to 17 residues. The CDR3 DNA follows: TGTGCCAGCAGCTCCCGGACAGGGTGGTACTCCGACTACGAGCAGTACTTC. Amino acid sequence: CASSSRTGWYSDYEQYF.

The V call is TRBV2, the J call TRBJ2-1, with a weak D call TRBD2 (5 bases). There are 13 residues in the CDR3. The ends were cut back, 4 bases at V and 6 bases at J, with 10 bases in the middle. CDR1 SNHLY and CDR2 FYNNEI come from the germline V gene. The CDR3 region is CASSAGRGNEQFF. Here the CDR3 DNA reads TGTGCCAGCAGTGCTGGACGGGGCAATGAGCAGTTCTTC.

The chain uses TRBV18 and TRBJ2-1, with D tentatively TRBD1 or TRBD2 (5 bases each). Per the germline V gene, CDR1 is KGHSH and CDR2 is LQKENI. This CDR3 comprises 13 residues. V lost 6 bases, J lost 6 bases, and 12 bases lay in between. The CDR3 sequence: CASSFRDGNEQFF. The DNA for the CDR3 is TGTGCCAGCTCTTTCAGGGACGGCAATGAGCAGTTCTTC. Complete variable domain (other parts from reference TRBV18 and TRBJ2-1): NAGVMQNPRHLVRRRGQEARLRCSPMKGHSHVYWYRQLPEEGLKFMVYLQKENIIDESGMPKERFSAEFPKEGPSILRIQQVVRGDSAAYFCASSFRDGNEQFFGPGTRLTVL.

The chain couples TRBV6-1 to TRBJ2-3; 8 bases are a match to TRBD1. V dropped 3 bases and J dropped 7; count of bases not matched to a gene: 6. This CDR3 region has 14 residues. CDR1 and CDR2 (germline): MNHNS, SASEGT. CDR3 in DNA: TGTGCCAGCAGTGATCGACAGGGGAGAAATACGCAGTATTTT. Translated: CASSDRQGRNTQYF.

CDR3 loop: CATSREGWEIDNQPQHF. The CDR3 DNA follows: TGTGCCACCAGCAGAGAAGGGTGGGAGATTGATAATCAGCCCCAGCATTTT. The rearrangement uses TRBV15 and TRBJ1-5; D is unresolved. Germline V CDR1 and CDR2: LNHNV, YYDKDF (reference sequence). V was pared by 0 bases and J by 4 bases, with 16 bases between. The CDR3 runs to 17 residues.

This chain links TRBV2 with TRBJ2-1; 7 bases fit TRBD1. After removal of 6 bases from V and 1 base from J, the junction contained 6 bases not matched to a gene. The germline V gene encodes CDR1 SNHLY and CDR2 FYNNEI. CDR3 length: 15 amino acids. The CDR3 reads CASRHRGASYNEQFF. CDR3 sequence (DNA): TGTGCCAGCAGACACAGGGGTGCTTCCTACAATGAGCAGTTCTTC.

The V call is TRBV18, the J call TRBJ2-5; D remains unclear. The germline CDR1 and CDR2 sequences are KGHSH and LQKENI. The CDR3 runs 13 residues. Trimming removed 4 bases at V and 0 bases at J, with 6 bases between. Here the CDR3 reads CASSLTYQETQYF. As DNA, the CDR3 is TGTGCCAGCTCACTTACCTACCAAGAGACCCAGTACTTC.

The chain has TRBV5-5 and TRBJ1-2, with 9 nucleotides matching TRBD1. From germline, CDR1 is SGHKS and CDR2 YYEKEE (reference sequence). The CDR3 extends over 14 amino acids. The J segment lost 4 bases and the V segment lost 6 bases, leaving 7 bases of the junction unmatched. The CDR3 sequence: CASTATGGGYGYTF. The CDR3 DNA is TGTGCCAGCACCGCGACAGGGGGTGGCTATGGCTACACCTTC.

This clone was counted once. This sequence joins TRBV2 and TRBJ1-2; 7 nucleotides line up with TRBD1. The CDR3 contains 17 residues. Losses at the gene ends were 8 bases for V and 0 bases for J; bases not matched to a gene: 15. Per the germline V gene, CDR1 is SNHLY and CDR2 is FYNNEI. CDR3 in amino acids: CASGRDSPTLANYGYTF. The CDR3 coding sequence is TGTGCCAGCGGCCGGGACAGCCCGACTTTAGCTAACTATGGCTACACCTTC.

The chain joins TRBV7-9 to TRBJ1-1; the D is unclear. The CDR3 covers 13 residues. Trimming pared 3 bases from V and 3 bases from J, leaving 8 bases between. Germline lookup yields CDR1 SEHNR and CDR2 FQNEAQ (reference sequence). The CDR3 nucleotides are TGTGCCAGCAGCTTCCGGAGGGACACTGAAGCTTTCTTT. This gives the protein CASSFRRDTEAFF.

The chain has TRBV7-6 and TRBJ2-2; D remains unclear. The CDR3 is 15 amino acids. From germline, CDR1 is SGHVS and CDR2 FNYEAQ. The V and J ends lost 2 bases and 4 bases respectively, with 11 bases between them. The CDR3 region has the DNA TGTGCCAGCAGCTTATCTCCTCCGATCACCGGGGAGCTGTTTTTT. Protein product: CASSLSPPITGELFF.

This clone was picked up one time. This chain uses TRBV29-1 with TRBJ2-7; 10 nucleotides match TRBD1. The V gene's germline CDR1 is SQVTM and CDR2 ANQGSEA. CDR3 length: 14 amino acids. V was pared by 7 bases and J by 7 bases, with 13 bases of the junction left unmatched. The CDR3 is CSGAPGQGSGEQYF. In DNA form, the CDR3 reads TGCAGCGGCGCCCCGGGACAGGGGTCGGGTGAGCAGTACTTC.

The gene calls are TRBV2 and TRBJ2-3; D not resolved. This CDR3 comprises 15 residues. Looked up from germline, CDR1 is SNHLY and CDR2 is FYNNEI. Trimming took off 3 bases at V and 0 bases at J, with 10 bases between the two ends. CDR3 region: CASSETWPSTDTQYF. The CDR3 region has the DNA TGTGCCAGCAGTGAGACATGGCCTAGCACAGATACGCAGTATTTT.

The CDR3 nucleotides read TGCGCCAGCAGTGAAATTGAGGGATTTCGGAACACTGAAGCTTTCTTT. Translating it yields CASSEIEGFRNTEAFF. The V call is TRBV10-2, the J call TRBJ1-1; D is ambiguous. V dropped 3 bases and J dropped 1 base, with 15 bases sitting between them. CDR3 length equals 16 residues. Germline CDR1 WSHSY, CDR2 SAAADI.

The rearrangement uses TRBV28 and TRBJ2-5; 7 positions match TRBD1. The CDR3 is made up of 11 amino acids. The V segment lost 6 bases and the J segment 10 bases; nucleotides outside the gene matches: 5. CDR1 is MDHEN and CDR2 is SYDVKM in the germline V gene. CDR3 DNA sequence: TGTGCCAGCAGCGGGCAGGGGGTCCAGTACTTC. This encodes CASSGQGVQYF.

This clone has a handful of counts. The chain employs TRBV29-1 and TRBJ1-1; a possible D gene is TRBD1 (5 bases). The germline V gene has CDR1 SQVTM and CDR2 ANQGSEA. The CDR3 consists of 15 residues. With 6 bases removed from V and 4 bases from J, the gap between germline ends came to 21 bases. In nucleotides, the CDR3 is TGCAGCGTGGCGGGGACGGACACCTTCGGCACTGAAGCTTTCTTT. Encoded protein: CSVAGTDTFGTEAFF.

CDR3: CAWSEHSNQPQHF. Here the CDR3 DNA reads TGTGCCTGGAGTGAGCACAGCAATCAGCCCCAGCATTTT. The chain combines TRBV30 with TRBJ1-5; no clear D gene. This CDR3 has 13 residues. Trimming removed 1 base from V and 1 base from J, with 5 bases in between. From germline, CDR1 is GTSNPN and CDR2 SVGIG (reference sequence). The variable domain in full, with the rest retrieved from reference TRBV30 and TRBJ1-5, is SQTIHQWPATLVQPVGSPLSLECTVEGTSNPNLYWYRQAAGRGLQLLFYSVGIGQISSEVPQNLSASRPQDRQFILSSKKLLLSDSGFYLCAWSEHSNQPQHFGDGTRLSIL.

The CDR3 sequence: CASSPHRGAGAEAFF. The CDR3 region has the DNA TGTGCCAGCAGCCCACATCGGGGGGCAGGAGCTGAAGCTTTCTTT. The rearrangement links TRBV7-2 to TRBJ1-1, with a tentative D call TRBD1 (6 bases). CDR3 size: 15 residues. V lost 5 bases and J lost 6, with 19 bases in between. From germline, CDR1 is SGHTA and CDR2 FQGNSA.

The J gene is TRBJ2-5, the V gene TRBV5-4; D remains ambiguous. The CDR3 has 13 residues. CDR1 is SGHNT, CDR2 YYREEE, per germline (reference sequence). The V gene lost 4 bases and the J gene lost 9 bases, with 16 bases spanning the gap. CDR3 sequence reads: CASSLPGSVAQYF. CDR3 nucleotide sequence: TGTGCCAGCAGCCTTCCAGGATCCGTGGCCCAGTACTTC.

The chain uses TRBV4-1 and TRBJ2-3; TRBD2 agrees at 7 bases. The ends lost 1 base at V and 5 bases at J; junction bases unmatched: 12. Germline assignment: CDR1 MGHRA and CDR2 YSYEKL. This CDR3 is built from 17 residues. The CDR3 bases are TGCGCCAGCAGCCAAGTGACTGCGGGGGATGATATAGATACGCAGTATTTT. Its protein product is CASSQVTAGDDIDTQYF.

The chain uses TRBV7-2 and TRBJ1-6; no reliable D call. Germline V gene sequence: CDR1 SGHTA, CDR2 FQGNSA. V gave up 3 bases and J gave up 3 bases, with 12 bases separating them. The CDR3 extends over 16 amino acids. The CDR3 bases are TGTGCCAGCAGCTTTAGAGGGCGGGTCTATAATTCACCCCTCCACTTT. Its translation is CASSFRGRVYNSPLHF.

The chain is built from TRBV6-1 and TRBJ2-5; TRBD1 matches 8 bases. With 5 bases clipped from V and 11 bases from J, the junction kept 16 bases outside the gene matches. This CDR3 spans 15 amino acids. Germline CDR1 reads MNHNS; CDR2 reads SASEGT. This CDR3 reads CASSPQGTGAREQYF. Here the CDR3 DNA reads TGTGCCAGCAGTCCGCAGGGGACAGGTGCGAGGGAGCAGTACTTC.

V and J are TRBV5-1 and TRBJ1-2, with TRBD1 matching 7 bases. There are 14 residues in the CDR3. Germline-derived CDR1 and CDR2 are SGHRS and YFSETQ. V gave up 3 bases and J gave up 5 bases; unmatched junction bases: 7. The CDR3 DNA reads TGCGCCAGCAGCTGGGACAGCGCCTCGTATGGCTACACCTTC. Protein sequence: CASSWDSASYGYTF. The entire variable domain, with the rest obtained from reference TRBV5-1 and TRBJ1-2, is as follows: KAGVTQTPRYLIKTRGQQVTLSCSPISGHRSVSWYQQTPGQGLQFLFEYFSETQRNKGNFPGRFSGRQFSNSRSEMNVSTLELGDSALYLCASSWDSASYGYTFGSGTRLTVV.